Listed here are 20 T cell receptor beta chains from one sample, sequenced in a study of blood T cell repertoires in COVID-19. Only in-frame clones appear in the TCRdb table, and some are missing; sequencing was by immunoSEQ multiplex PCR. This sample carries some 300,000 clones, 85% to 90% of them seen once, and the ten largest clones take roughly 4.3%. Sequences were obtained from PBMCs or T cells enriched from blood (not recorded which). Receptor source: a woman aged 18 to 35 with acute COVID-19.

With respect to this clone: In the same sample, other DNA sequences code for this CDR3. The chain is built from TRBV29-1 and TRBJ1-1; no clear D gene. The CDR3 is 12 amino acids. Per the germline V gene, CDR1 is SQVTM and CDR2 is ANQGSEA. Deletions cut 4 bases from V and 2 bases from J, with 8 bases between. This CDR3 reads CSVVRGNTEAFF. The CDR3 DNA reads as TGCAGCGTTGTCCGGGGAAACACTGAAGCTTTCTTT. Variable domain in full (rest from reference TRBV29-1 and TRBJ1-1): SAVISQKPSRDICQRGTSLTIQCQVDSQVTMMFWYRQQPGQSLTLIATANQGSEATYESGFVIDKFPISRPNLTFSTLTVSNMSPEDSSIYLCSVVRGNTEAFFGQGTRLTVV.

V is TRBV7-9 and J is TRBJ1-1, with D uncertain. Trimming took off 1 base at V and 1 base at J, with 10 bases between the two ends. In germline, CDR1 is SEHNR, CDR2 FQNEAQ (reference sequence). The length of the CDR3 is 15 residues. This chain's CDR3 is CASSLGPLANTEAFF. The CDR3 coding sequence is TGTGCCAGCAGCTTAGGTCCTTTGGCGAACACTGAAGCTTTCTTT.

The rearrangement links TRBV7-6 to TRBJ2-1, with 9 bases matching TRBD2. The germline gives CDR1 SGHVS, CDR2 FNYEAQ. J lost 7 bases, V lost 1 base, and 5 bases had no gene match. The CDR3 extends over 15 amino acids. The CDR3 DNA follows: TGTGCCAGCAGCTTAGTAGCGGGAGTGGGGAATGAGCAGTTCTTC. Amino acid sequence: CASSLVAGVGNEQFF.

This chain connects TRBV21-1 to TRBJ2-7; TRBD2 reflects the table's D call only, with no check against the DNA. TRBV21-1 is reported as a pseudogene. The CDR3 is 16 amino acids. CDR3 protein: CASPVAGGPFSYEQYF. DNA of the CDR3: TGTGCCAGCCCTGTAGCGGGAGGGCCTTTCTCCTACGAGCAGTACTTC.

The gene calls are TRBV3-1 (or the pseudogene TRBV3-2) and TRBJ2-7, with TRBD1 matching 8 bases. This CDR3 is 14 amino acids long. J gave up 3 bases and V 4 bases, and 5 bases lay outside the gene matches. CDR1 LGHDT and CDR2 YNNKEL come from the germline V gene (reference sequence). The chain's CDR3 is CASSLSGQVYEQYF. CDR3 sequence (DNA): TGTGCCAGCAGCCTATCGGGACAGGTCTACGAGCAGTACTTC.

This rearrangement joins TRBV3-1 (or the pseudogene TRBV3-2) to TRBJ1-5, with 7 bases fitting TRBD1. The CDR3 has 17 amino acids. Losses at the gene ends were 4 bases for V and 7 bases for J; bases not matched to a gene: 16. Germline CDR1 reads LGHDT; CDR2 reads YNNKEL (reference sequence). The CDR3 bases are TGTGCCAGCAGCCCCCTAGGAGGGGGCCGGCCGGGGCAGCCCCAGCATTTT. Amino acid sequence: CASSPLGGGRPGQPQHF.

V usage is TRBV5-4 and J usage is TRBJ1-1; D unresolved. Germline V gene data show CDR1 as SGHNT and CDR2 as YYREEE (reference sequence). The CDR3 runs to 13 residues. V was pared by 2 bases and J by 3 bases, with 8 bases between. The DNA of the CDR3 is TGTGCCAGCAGCTTCGGGGAGGACACTGAAGCTTTCTTT. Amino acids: CASSFGEDTEAFF.

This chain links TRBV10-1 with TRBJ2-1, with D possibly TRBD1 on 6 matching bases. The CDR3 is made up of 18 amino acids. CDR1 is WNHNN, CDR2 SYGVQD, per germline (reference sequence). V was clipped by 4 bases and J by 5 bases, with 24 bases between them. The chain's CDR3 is CASSGLGEGGLLNNEQFF. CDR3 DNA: TGCGCCAGCAGTGGTTTAGGCGAAGGGGGTCTTTTGAACAATGAGCAGTTCTTC.

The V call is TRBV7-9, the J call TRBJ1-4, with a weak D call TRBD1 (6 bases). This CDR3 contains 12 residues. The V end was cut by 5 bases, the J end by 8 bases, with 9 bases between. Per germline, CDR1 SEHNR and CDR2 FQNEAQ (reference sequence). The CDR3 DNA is TGTGCCAGCAGCGACGACAGGGAAAAACTGTTTTTT. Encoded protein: CASSDDREKLFF.

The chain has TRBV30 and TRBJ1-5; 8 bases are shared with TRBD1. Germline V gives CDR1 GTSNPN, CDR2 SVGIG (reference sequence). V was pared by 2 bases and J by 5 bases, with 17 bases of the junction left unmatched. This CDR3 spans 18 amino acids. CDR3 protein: CAWSPPGQELLGDQPQHF. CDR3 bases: TGTGCCTGGAGTCCCCCGGGACAGGAGTTGTTAGGGGATCAGCCCCAGCATTTT.

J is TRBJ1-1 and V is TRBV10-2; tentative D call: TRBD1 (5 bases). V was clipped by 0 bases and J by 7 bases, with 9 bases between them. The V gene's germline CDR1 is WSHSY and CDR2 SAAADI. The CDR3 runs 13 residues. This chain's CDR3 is CASSESFRGEAFF. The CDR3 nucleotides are TGCGCCAGCAGTGAGTCGTTTAGGGGTGAAGCTTTCTTT.

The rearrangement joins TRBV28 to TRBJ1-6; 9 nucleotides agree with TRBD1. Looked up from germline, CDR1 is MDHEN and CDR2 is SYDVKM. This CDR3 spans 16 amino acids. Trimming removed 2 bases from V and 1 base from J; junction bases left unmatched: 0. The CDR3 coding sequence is TGTGCCAGCAGTTTAGGGACAGGGTCCTATAATTCACCCCTCCACTTT. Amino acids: CASSLGTGSYNSPLHF.

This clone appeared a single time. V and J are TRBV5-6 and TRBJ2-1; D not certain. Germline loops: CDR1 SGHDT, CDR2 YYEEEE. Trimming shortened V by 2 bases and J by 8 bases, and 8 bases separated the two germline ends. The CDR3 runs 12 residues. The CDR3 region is CASSFLRDEQFF. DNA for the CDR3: TGTGCCAGCAGCTTCCTCCGGGATGAGCAGTTCTTC.

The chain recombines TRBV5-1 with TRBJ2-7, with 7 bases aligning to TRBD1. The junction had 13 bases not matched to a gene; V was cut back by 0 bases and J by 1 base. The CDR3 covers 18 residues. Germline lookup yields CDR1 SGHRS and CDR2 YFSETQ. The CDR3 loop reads CASSLAGTGTAISYEQYF. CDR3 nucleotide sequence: TGCGCCAGCAGCTTGGCGGGTACCGGGACAGCAATATCCTACGAGCAGTACTTC.

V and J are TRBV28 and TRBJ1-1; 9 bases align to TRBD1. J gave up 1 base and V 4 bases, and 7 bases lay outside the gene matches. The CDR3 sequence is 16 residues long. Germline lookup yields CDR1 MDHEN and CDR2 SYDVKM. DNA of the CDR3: TGTGCCAGCAGTTCTTCCGGGACAGGGAGGAACACTGAAGCTTTCTTT. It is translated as CASSSSGTGRNTEAFF.

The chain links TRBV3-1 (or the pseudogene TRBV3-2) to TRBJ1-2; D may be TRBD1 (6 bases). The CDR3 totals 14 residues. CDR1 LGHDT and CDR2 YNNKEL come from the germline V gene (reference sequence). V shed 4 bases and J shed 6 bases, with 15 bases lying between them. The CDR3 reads CASSPIQGEDGYTF. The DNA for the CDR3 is TGTGCCAGCAGCCCGATACAGGGAGAAGATGGCTACACCTTC.

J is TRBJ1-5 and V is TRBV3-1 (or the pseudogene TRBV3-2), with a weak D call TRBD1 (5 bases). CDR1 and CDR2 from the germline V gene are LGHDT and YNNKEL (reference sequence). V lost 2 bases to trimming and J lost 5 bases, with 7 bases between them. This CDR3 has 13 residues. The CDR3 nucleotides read TGTGCCAGCAGCCAACAGGGATATCAGCCCCAGCATTTT. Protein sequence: CASSQQGYQPQHF.

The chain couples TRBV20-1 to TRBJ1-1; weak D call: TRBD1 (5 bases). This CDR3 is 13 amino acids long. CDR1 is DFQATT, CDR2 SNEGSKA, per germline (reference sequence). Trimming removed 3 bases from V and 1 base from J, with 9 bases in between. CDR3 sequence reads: CSASSGPNTEAFF. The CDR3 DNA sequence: TGCAGTGCTAGTTCAGGGCCGAACACTGAAGCTTTCTTT.

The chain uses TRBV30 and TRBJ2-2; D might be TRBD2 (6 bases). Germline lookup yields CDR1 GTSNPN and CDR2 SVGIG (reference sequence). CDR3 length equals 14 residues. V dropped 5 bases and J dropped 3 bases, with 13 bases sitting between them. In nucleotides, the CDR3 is TGTGCCTGGTATCCACGGGACTACACCGGGGAGCTGTTTTTT. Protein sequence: CAWYPRDYTGELFF.

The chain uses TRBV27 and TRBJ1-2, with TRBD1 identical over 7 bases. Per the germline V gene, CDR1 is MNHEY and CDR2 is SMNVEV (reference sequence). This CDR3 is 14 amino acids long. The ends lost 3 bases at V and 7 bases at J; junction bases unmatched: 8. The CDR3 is CASSLRGLSIGYTF. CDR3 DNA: TGTGCCAGCAGTTTGAGGGGGCTCTCGATTGGCTACACCTTC.